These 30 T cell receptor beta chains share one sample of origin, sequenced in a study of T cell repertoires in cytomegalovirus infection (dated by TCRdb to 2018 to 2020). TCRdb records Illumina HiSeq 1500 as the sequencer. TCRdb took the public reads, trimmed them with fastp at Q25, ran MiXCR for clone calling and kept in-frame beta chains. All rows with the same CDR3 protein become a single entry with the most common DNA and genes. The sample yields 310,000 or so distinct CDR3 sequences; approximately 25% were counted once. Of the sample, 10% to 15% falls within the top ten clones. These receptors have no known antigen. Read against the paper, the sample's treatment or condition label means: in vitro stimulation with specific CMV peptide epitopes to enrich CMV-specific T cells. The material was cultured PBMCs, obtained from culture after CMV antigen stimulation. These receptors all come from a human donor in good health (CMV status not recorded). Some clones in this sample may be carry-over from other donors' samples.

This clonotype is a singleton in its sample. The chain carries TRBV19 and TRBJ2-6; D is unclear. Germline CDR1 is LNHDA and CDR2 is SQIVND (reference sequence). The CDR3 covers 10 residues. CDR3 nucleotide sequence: TGTGGTCCTGGGGCCAACGTCCTGACTTTC. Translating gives CGPGANVLTF.

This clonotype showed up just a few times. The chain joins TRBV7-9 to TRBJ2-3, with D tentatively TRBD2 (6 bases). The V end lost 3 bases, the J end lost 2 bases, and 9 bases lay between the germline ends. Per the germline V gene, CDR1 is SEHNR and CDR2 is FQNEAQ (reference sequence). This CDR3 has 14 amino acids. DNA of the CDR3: TGTGCCAGCAGCTTTGGGAGGTTCACAGATACGCAGTATTTT. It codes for CASSFGRFTDTQYF. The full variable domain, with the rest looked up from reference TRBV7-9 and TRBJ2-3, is DTGVSQNPRHKITKRGQNVTFRCDPISEHNRLYWYRQTLGQGPEFLTYFQNEAQLEKSRLLSDRFSAERPKGSFSTLEIQRTEQGDSAMYLCASSFGRFTDTQYFGPGTRLTVL.

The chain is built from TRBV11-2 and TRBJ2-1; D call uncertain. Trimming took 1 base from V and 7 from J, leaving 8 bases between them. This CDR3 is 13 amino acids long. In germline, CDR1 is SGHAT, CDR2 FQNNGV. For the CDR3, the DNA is TGTGCCAGCAGCTTAGGCTTTTTAAATGAGCAGTTCTTC. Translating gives CASSLGFLNEQFF.

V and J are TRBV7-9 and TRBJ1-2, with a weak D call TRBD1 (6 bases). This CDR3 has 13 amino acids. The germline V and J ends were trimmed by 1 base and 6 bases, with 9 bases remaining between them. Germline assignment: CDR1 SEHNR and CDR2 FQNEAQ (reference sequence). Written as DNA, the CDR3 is TGTGCCAGCAGCTTAGGGACAGATCATGGCTACACCTTC. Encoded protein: CASSLGTDHGYTF.

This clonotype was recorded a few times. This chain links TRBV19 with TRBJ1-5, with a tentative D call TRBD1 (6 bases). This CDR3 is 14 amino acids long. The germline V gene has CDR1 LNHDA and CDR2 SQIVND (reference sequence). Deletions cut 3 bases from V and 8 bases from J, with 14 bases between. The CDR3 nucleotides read TGTGCCAGTAGTATTTCAGGGGACCGGGAGCCCCAGCATTTT. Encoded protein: CASSISGDREPQHF. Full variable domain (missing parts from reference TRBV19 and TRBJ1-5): DGGITQSPKYLFRKEGQNVTLSCEQNLNHDAMYWYRQDPGQGLRLIYYSQIVNDFQKGDIAEGYSVSREKKESFPLTVTSAQKNPTAFYLCASSISGDREPQHFGDGTRLSIL.

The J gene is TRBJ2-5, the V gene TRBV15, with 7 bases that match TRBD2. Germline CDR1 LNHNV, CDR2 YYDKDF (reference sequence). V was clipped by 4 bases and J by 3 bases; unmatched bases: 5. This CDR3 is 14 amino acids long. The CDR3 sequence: CATSNLAEKETQYF. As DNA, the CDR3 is TGTGCCACCAGCAACCTAGCGGAAAAAGAGACCCAGTACTTC.

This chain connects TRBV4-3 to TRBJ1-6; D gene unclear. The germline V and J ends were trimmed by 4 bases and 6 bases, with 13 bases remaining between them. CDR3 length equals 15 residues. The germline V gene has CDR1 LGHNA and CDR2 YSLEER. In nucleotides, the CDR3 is TGCGCCAGCAGCCCCCAAATGGACGGTAATTCACCCCTCCACTTT. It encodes CASSPQMDGNSPLHF.

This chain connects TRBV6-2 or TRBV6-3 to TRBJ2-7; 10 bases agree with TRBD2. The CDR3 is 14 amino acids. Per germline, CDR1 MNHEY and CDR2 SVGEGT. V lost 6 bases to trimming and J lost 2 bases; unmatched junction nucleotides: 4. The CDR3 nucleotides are TGTGCCAGCAGCGGACTAGCGGCCCCCTACGAGCAGTACGTC. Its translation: CASSGLAAPYEQYV.

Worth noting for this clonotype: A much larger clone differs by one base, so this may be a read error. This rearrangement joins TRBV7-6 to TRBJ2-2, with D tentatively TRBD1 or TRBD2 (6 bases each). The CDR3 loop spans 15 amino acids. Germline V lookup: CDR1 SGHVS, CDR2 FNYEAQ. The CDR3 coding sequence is TGTGGCAGCAGCCCCTCCACGGGGGCTACCGGGGAGCTGTTTTTT. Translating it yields CGSSPSTGATGELFF.

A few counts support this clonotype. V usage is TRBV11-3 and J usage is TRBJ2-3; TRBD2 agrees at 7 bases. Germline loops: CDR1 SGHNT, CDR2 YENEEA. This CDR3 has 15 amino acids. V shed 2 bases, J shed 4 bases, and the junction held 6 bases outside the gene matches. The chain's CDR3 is CASSLREGHADTQYF. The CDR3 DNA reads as TGTGCCAGCAGCTTAAGGGAGGGCCACGCAGATACGCAGTATTTT.

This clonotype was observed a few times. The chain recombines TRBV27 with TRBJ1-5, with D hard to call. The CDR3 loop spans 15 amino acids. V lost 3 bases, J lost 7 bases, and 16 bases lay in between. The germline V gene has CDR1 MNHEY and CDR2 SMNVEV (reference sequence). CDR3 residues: CASSLMGGQNQPQHF. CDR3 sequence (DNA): TGTGCCAGCAGTTTGATGGGAGGGCAGAACCAGCCCCAGCATTTT.

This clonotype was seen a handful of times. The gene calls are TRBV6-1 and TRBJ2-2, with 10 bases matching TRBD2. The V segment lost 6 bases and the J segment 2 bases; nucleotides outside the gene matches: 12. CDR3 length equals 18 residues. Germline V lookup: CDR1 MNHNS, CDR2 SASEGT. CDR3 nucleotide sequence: TGTGCCAGCAGGGCCGGGGGAGCGGGAGGGCCTAACACCGGGGAGCTGTTTTTT. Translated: CASRAGGAGGPNTGELFF.

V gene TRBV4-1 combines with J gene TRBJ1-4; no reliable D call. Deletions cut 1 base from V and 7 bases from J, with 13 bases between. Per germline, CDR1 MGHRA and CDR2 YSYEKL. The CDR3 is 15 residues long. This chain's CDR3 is CASSQVIPPSEKLFF. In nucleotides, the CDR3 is TGCGCCAGCAGCCAAGTCATCCCCCCGAGTGAAAAACTGTTTTTT.

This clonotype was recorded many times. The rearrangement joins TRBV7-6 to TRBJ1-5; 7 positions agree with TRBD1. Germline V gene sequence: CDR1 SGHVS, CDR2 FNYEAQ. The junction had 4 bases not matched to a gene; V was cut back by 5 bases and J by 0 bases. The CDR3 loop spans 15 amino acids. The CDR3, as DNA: TGTGCCAGCAGCCCGGACAGGACTAGCAATCAGCCCCAGCATTTT. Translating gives CASSPDRTSNQPQHF.

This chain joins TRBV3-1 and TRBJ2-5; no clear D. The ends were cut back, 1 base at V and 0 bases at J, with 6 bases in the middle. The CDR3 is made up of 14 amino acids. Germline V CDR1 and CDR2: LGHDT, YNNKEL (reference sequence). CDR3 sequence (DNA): TGTGCCAGCAGCCAAGCCAGCCACCAAGAGACCCAGTACTTC. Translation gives CASSQASHQETQYF.

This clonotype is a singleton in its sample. This CDR3 reads CSARAVNTGELFF. CDR3 sequence (DNA): TGCAGTGCTAGAGCAGTCAACACCGGGGAGCTGTTTTTT. This chain uses TRBV20-1 with TRBJ2-2, with no clear D. Germline lookup yields CDR1 DFQATT and CDR2 SNEGSKA (reference sequence). V lost 1 base, J lost 2 bases, and 5 bases lay in between. The CDR3 is made up of 13 amino acids.

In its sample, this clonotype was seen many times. The CDR3 here is CASGRDSQPQHF. Written as DNA, the CDR3 is TGTGCCAGTGGGAGGGACTCTCAGCCCCAGCATTTT. V usage is TRBV7-9 and J usage is TRBJ1-5; D perhaps matches TRBD1 (5 bases). Germline V gene sequence: CDR1 SEHNR, CDR2 FQNEAQ (reference sequence). The CDR3 contains 12 residues. Trimming left V 9 bases short and J 6 bases short, with 12 bases between.

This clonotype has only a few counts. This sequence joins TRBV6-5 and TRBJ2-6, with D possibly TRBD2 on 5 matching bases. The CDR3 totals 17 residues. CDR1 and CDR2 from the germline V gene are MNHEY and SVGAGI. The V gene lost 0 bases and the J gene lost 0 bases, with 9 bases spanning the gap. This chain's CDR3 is CASSYSSGRSGANVLTF. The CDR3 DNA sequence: TGTGCCAGCAGTTACTCGAGCGGACGCTCTGGGGCCAACGTCCTGACTTTC.

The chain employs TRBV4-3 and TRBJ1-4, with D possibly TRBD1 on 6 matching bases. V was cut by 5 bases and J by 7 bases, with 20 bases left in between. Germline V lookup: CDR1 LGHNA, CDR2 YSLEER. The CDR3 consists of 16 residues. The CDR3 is CASSTRTGRLGEKLFF. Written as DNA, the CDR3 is TGCGCCAGCAGCACACGTACAGGGCGTCTGGGTGAAAAACTGTTTTTT.

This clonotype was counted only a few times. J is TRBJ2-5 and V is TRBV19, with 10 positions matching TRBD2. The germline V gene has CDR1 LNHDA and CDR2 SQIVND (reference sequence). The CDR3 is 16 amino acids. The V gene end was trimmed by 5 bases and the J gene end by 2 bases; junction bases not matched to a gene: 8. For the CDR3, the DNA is TGTGCCAGTAGTTTCGCCGGGACTAGCGTACAAGAGACCCAGTACTTC. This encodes CASSFAGTSVQETQYF.

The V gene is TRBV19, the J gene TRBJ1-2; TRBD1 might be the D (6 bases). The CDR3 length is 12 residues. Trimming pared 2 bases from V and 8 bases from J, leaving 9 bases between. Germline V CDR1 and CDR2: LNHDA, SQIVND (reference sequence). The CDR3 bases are TGTGCCAGTAGTATACAGGGGACCGGCTACACCTTC. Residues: CASSIQGTGYTF.

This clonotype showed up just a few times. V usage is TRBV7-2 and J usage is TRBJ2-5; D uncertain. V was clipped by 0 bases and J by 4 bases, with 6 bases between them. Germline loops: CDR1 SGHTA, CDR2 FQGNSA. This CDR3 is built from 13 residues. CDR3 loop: CASSLAEAETQYF. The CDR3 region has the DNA TGTGCCAGCAGCTTAGCAGAGGCAGAGACCCAGTACTTC.

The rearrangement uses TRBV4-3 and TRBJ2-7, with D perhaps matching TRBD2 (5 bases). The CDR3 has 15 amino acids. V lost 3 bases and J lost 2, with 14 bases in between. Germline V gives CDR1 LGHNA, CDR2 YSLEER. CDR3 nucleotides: TGCGCCAGCAGCCACACACCCGGGGTAGCCTACGAGCAGTACTTC. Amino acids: CASSHTPGVAYEQYF.

CDR3 nucleotides: TGTGCCAGCAGCCCAGGGGACAGGGGGCGCCCAAGGCAAGACCCATTTGAAGCTTTCTTT. Its translation: CASSPGDRGRPRQDPFEAFF. This chain uses TRBV11-2 with TRBJ1-1; TRBD1 matches at 12 bases. This CDR3 comprises 20 residues. J lost 7 bases, V lost 5 bases, and 23 bases had no gene match. Germline CDR1 reads SGHAT; CDR2 reads FQNNGV.

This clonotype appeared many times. This CDR3 reads CAGLGGRASGSSYNEQFF. As DNA, the CDR3 is TGTGCCGGCCTGGGGGGGCGGGCTAGCGGGAGCTCCTACAATGAGCAGTTCTTC. The rearrangement joins TRBV6-1 to TRBJ2-1; 10 bases are shared with TRBD2. Germline loops: CDR1 MNHNS, CDR2 SASEGT. The CDR3 has 18 amino acids. Germline trimming cut 11 bases from V and 0 bases from J; bases unmatched to any gene: 16.

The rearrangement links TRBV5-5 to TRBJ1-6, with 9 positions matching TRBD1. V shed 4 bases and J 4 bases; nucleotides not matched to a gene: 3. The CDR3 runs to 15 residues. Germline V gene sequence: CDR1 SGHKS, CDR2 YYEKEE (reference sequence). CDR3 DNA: TGTGCCAGCAGCCGGGGGACAGGGTATAATTCACCCCTCCACTTT. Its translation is CASSRGTGYNSPLHF.

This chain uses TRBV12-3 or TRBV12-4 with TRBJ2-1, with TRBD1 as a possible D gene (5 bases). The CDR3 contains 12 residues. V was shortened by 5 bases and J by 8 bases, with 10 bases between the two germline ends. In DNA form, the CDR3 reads TGTGCCAGCAGTGGGGCGGCCGATGAGCAGTTCTTC. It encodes CASSGAADEQFF.

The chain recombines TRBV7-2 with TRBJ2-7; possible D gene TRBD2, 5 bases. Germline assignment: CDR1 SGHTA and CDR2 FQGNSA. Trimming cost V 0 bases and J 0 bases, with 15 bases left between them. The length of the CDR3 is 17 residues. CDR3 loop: CASSLALLARGSYEQYF. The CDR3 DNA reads TGTGCCAGCAGCTTAGCGCTCCTAGCCCGTGGCTCCTACGAGCAGTACTTC.

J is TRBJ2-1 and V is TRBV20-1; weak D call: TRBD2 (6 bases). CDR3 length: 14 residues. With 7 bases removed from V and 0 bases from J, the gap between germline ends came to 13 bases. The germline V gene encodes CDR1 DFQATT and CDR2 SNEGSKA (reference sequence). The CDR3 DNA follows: TGCAGTGTCGTAGCGGCATACTCCTACAATGAGCAGTTCTTC. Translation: CSVVAAYSYNEQFF.

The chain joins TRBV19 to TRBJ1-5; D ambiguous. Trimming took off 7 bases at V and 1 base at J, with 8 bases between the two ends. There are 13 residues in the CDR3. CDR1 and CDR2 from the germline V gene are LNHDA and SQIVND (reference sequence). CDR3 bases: TGTGCCAGTAATCTGCGGAGCAATCAGCCCCAGCATTTT. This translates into CASNLRSNQPQHF.